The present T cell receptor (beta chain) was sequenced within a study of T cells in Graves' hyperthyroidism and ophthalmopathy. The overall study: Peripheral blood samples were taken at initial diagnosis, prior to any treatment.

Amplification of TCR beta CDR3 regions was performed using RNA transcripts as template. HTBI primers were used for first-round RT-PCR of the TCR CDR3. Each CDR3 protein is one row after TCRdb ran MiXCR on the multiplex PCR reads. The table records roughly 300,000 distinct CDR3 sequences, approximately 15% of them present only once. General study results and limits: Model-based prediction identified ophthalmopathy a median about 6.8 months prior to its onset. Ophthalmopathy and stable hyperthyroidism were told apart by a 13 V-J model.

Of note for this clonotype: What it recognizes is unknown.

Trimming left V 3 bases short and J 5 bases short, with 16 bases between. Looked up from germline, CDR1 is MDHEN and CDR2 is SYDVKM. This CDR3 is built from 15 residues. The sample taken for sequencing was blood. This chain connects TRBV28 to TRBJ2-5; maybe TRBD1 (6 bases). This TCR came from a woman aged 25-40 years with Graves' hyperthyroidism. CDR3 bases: TGTGCCAGCAGTTTGGCTGGGGGCCTAAGGGAGACCCAGTACTTC. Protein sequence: CASSLAGGLRETQYF.